The clone carrying this T cell receptor beta chain was counted many times. The target antigen is unknown. This specimen belongs to a study of Ad26.COV2.S vaccination and SARS-CoV-2 variants. General study findings and limits: Vaccinees displayed broader spike-specific TCR repertoires than placebo recipients. Reportedly, spike-specific CD8+ and CD4+ T cell responses achieved substantial breadth once vaccination had taken place. Whether participants received vaccine or placebo, their non-spike TCR breadth was similar.

The CDR3 runs to 13 residues. V lost 3 bases to trimming and J lost 3 bases, with 9 bases between them. CDR1 is SEHNR and CDR2 is FQNEAQ in the germline V gene (reference sequence). Sequencing was performed with immunoSEQ multiplex PCR; in TCRdb, only in-frame clones are kept and a portion is missing. This table holds roughly 270,000 clones, around 87% found once. Treatment reported: roughly 18 received Ad26.COV2.S at low or high dose, single or two shots; about 5 received placebo; per-sample allocation not given. Day 63 after the first vaccine or placebo injection was the time point for sampling. Expression of Wuhan-strain SARS-CoV-2 spike came from the Ad26 vector that formed the vaccine.

The chain has TRBV7-9 and TRBJ2-7; D possibly corresponds to TRBD2 (6 bases). The material sequenced was peripheral blood, taken in a trial of Ad26.COV2.S vaccine versus placebo. The origin of this receptor is a person between 18 and 60 years old who received the Ad26.COV2.S COVID-19 vaccine or a placebo. The DNA of the CDR3 is TGTGCCAGCAGCTTTATCGGGGGCTACGAGCAGTACTTC. Translated, it gives CASSFIGGYEQYF.